One sample yielded the 21 T cell receptor beta chains listed below, sequenced in a study of breast tumors, draining lymph nodes, adjacent tissues. A single record per CDR3 protein comes from TCRdb applying MiXCR to the multiplex PCR reads. The sample records more than 85,000 distinct CDR3 sequences, 20% to 25% being singletons. Samples came from axillary lymph nodes draining the breast cancer. Sequenced: axillary lymph node tissue. Source of these receptors: a female donor with breast cancer. Some clones in this sample may be carry-over from other donors' samples.

This clonotype was detected only a few times. The genes are TRBV28 and TRBJ2-7, with 10 bases fitting TRBD2. This CDR3 comprises 15 residues. V was clipped by 6 bases and J by 4 bases; unmatched bases: 9. CDR1 is MDHEN, CDR2 SYDVKM, per germline. For the CDR3, the DNA is TGTGCCAGCAGCCTGTGGGCTAGCGGGAGTTACGAGCAGTACTTC. Protein sequence: CASSLWASGSYEQYF.

The table lists this clonotype with many counts. The V gene is TRBV5-1, the J gene TRBJ1-2; D might be TRBD1 (5 bases). The ends were cut back, 3 bases at V and 2 bases at J, with 14 bases in the middle. This CDR3 region has 15 residues. CDR1 is SGHRS and CDR2 is YFSETQ in the germline V gene. CDR3 in amino acids: CASSYRGGDNYGYTF. The DNA for the CDR3 is TGCGCCAGCAGCTATCGGGGAGGGGACAACTATGGCTACACCTTC.

This clonotype was observed at least ten times. The CDR3 loop reads CSVEPRQGKGEQFF. The DNA of the CDR3 is TGCAGCGTTGAACCCCGGCAGGGTAAGGGTGAGCAGTTCTTC. V gene TRBV29-1 combines with J gene TRBJ2-1, with a possible D match to TRBD1 (5 bases). The CDR3 sequence is 14 residues long. Trimming cost V 2 bases and J 9 bases, with 17 bases left between them. The germline V gene encodes CDR1 SQVTM and CDR2 ANQGSEA.

This clonotype was observed many times. The chain recombines TRBV14 with TRBJ2-7; D gene unclear. The CDR3 spans 14 residues. V lost 0 bases to trimming and J lost 3 bases, with 9 bases between them. Germline CDR1 is SGHDN and CDR2 is FVKESK. In nucleotides, the CDR3 is TGTGCCAGCAGCCAAGAGTGGGGAAGCTACGAGCAGTACTTC. It codes for CASSQEWGSYEQYF.

This clonotype turned up a few times. The chain employs TRBV19 and TRBJ1-2; D remains unclear. The V end lost 4 bases, the J end lost 8 bases, and 20 bases lay between the germline ends. Looked up from germline, CDR1 is LNHDA and CDR2 is SQIVND (reference sequence). The CDR3 length is 15 residues. The DNA for the CDR3 is TGTGCCAGTAGTACCGCCGGGCGACGGCCCATGGGCTACACCTTC. Translated, it gives CASSTAGRRPMGYTF.

The rearrangement joins TRBV7-2 to TRBJ1-1; 8 positions match TRBD1. The CDR3 consists of 14 residues. Germline V gives CDR1 SGHTA, CDR2 FQGNSA. Germline trimming cut 7 bases from V and 0 bases from J; bases unmatched to any gene: 4. Here the CDR3 DNA reads TGTGCCAGCACCCGGGACAGGCTGAACACTGAAGCTTTCTTT. Protein sequence: CASTRDRLNTEAFF.

At least ten counts were recorded for this clonotype. V gene TRBV20-1 combines with J gene TRBJ2-3, with TRBD2 as a possible D gene (5 bases). Germline V gene sequence: CDR1 DFQATT, CDR2 SNEGSKA (reference sequence). This CDR3 has 14 amino acids. V lost 3 bases and J lost 0, with 10 bases in between. CDR3 in amino acids: CSAREEWSTDTQYF. The CDR3 coding sequence is TGCAGTGCTAGGGAGGAGTGGAGCACAGATACGCAGTATTTT.

The chain employs TRBV27 and TRBJ2-3; perhaps D is TRBD1 or TRBD2 (5 bases each). Deletions cut 6 bases from V and 1 base from J, with 11 bases between. The CDR3 extends over 14 amino acids. Per germline, CDR1 MNHEY and CDR2 SMNVEV (reference sequence). The chain's CDR3 is CASRKRGGTDTQYF. CDR3 coding DNA: TGTGCCAGCAGGAAGAGGGGCGGCACAGATACGCAGTATTTT.

Details on this clonotype: It may be a read error: a sequence one base away is much more abundant. The CDR3, as DNA: TGTGCCAGCAGCCCCCTGGGATGCGAGCAGTACTTC. This encodes CASSPLGCEQYF. V gene TRBV28 combines with J gene TRBJ2-7; D is unresolved. Trimming pared 6 bases from V and 6 bases from J, leaving 12 bases between. The CDR3 loop spans 12 amino acids. CDR1 is MDHEN and CDR2 is SYDVKM in the germline V gene.

This clonotype was seen ten or more times. In DNA form, the CDR3 reads TGTGCCAGCAGCTTGATAAAGAAAGTGAGCTATGGCTACACCTTC. It translates to CASSLIKKVSYGYTF. The rearrangement joins TRBV2 to TRBJ1-2; D remains ambiguous. V was shortened by 6 bases and J by 4 bases, with 18 bases between the two germline ends. The germline CDR1 and CDR2 sequences are SNHLY and FYNNEI. The CDR3 totals 15 residues.

V and J are TRBV20-1 and TRBJ1-1; perhaps TRBD1 as D (5 bases). Trimming left V 5 bases short and J 2 bases short, with 12 bases between. This CDR3 comprises 13 residues. CDR1 and CDR2 (germline): DFQATT, SNEGSKA (reference sequence). In DNA, the CDR3 is TGCAGTGCTCGTGGGACCTCCAACACTGAAGCTTTCTTT. Translated: CSARGTSNTEAFF.

Ten or more counts support this clonotype. The V and J genes are TRBV5-1 and TRBJ2-1; possible D gene TRBD1, 6 bases. In germline, CDR1 is SGHRS, CDR2 YFSETQ. This CDR3 has 17 amino acids. Trimming pared 1 base from V and 1 base from J, leaving 15 bases between. CDR3 amino acids: CASSLSGRGQSYNEQFF. The CDR3 nucleotides read TGCGCCAGCAGCTTGTCAGGTCGGGGACAATCCTACAATGAGCAGTTCTTC.

Many counts were recorded for this clonotype. This rearrangement joins TRBV12-3 or TRBV12-4 to TRBJ1-5; 9 bases align to TRBD1. This CDR3 has 14 amino acids. V lost 6 bases, J lost 7 bases, and 7 bases stayed unmatched. CDR3 amino acids: CASRGGQGEQPQHF. The CDR3 coding sequence is TGTGCCAGCAGGGGGGGACAGGGTGAACAGCCCCAGCATTTT.

This clonotype was counted once. One base away lies a much larger clone, so this may be a sequencing read error. The gene calls are TRBV5-6 and TRBJ1-5; D remains ambiguous. CDR3 length: 13 amino acids. In germline, CDR1 is SGHDT, CDR2 YYEEEE. Trimming took off 4 bases at V and 9 bases at J, with 14 bases between the two ends. In nucleotides, the CDR3 is TGTGCCAGCAGCCTGGGATGGGGTCGGCCCCAGCATTTT. Encoded protein: CASSLGWGRPQHF.

This clonotype was seen ten or more times. V gene TRBV15 combines with J gene TRBJ2-3; TRBD2 matches 12 bases. Germline V lookup: CDR1 LNHNV, CDR2 YYDKDF (reference sequence). The CDR3 runs 17 residues. Trimming cost V 0 bases and J 1 base; bases outside gene matches: 2. CDR3 region: CATSRDRTSGGTDTQYF. For the CDR3, the DNA is TGTGCCACCAGCAGAGATCGGACTAGCGGGGGCACAGATACGCAGTATTTT.

This clonotype has just a few counts. This chain links TRBV11-3 with TRBJ1-3; TRBD1 matches 7 bases. This CDR3 has 16 residues. The V and J ends lost 5 bases and 0 bases, in that order; junction bases with no gene match: 7. CDR1 is SGHNT and CDR2 is YENEEA in the germline V gene. CDR3 residues: CASSGRDSYSGNTIYF. The CDR3, as DNA: TGTGCCAGCAGCGGGCGGGACAGCTACTCTGGAAACACCATATATTTT.

This clonotype showed up many times. This rearrangement joins TRBV7-2 to TRBJ2-1, with D perhaps matching TRBD2 (6 bases). This CDR3 spans 15 amino acids. The V gene lost 2 bases and the J gene lost 1 base, with 9 bases spanning the gap. The germline CDR1 and CDR2 sequences are SGHTA and FQGNSA. The CDR3: CASSLISGSYNEQFF. The CDR3, as DNA: TGTGCCAGCAGCTTAATAAGCGGGTCCTACAATGAGCAGTTCTTC.

This clonotype was picked up many times. The chain uses TRBV2 and TRBJ1-5, with TRBD1 matching over 9 bases. J gave up 7 bases and V 4 bases, and 5 bases lay outside the gene matches. The CDR3 is made up of 14 amino acids. Germline V gene lookup returns CDR1 SNHLY and CDR2 FYNNEI. CDR3 sequence (DNA): TGTGCCAGCAGTGCGGGACAGGGTATACAGCCCCAGCATTTT. This gives the protein CASSAGQGIQPQHF.

This clonotype was found many times. The genes are TRBV28 and TRBJ1-2; D unresolved. The V end lost 2 bases, the J end lost 4 bases, and 14 bases lay between the germline ends. The CDR3 runs 15 residues. The germline gives CDR1 MDHEN, CDR2 SYDVKM. This CDR3 reads CASSLVRAPGYGYTF. For the CDR3, the DNA is TGTGCCAGCAGTTTAGTTCGGGCCCCGGGCTATGGCTACACCTTC.

This clonotype was found many times. The rearrangement uses TRBV28 and TRBJ2-5, with 7 bases lining up with TRBD2. CDR1 is MDHEN and CDR2 is SYDVKM in the germline V gene. The V segment lost 6 bases and the J segment 4 bases; nucleotides outside the gene matches: 14. This CDR3 comprises 16 residues. CDR3 in amino acids: CASRLRGVGIRETQYF. Written as DNA, the CDR3 is TGTGCCAGCAGGTTACGGGGGGTGGGAATAAGAGAGACCCAGTACTTC.

Many counts were recorded for this clonotype. The chain carries TRBV20-1 and TRBJ2-5; 7 bases are a match to TRBD2. Germline assignment: CDR1 DFQATT and CDR2 SNEGSKA (reference sequence). This CDR3 has 15 residues. V shed 0 bases and J 5 bases; nucleotides not matched to a gene: 9. The CDR3 bases are TGCAGTGCTAGAGATCCCCCTAGCGGTAGGGAGACCCAGTACTTC. Protein product: CSARDPPSGRETQYF.